This TCR beta chain was profiled in a study of glioma-infiltrating T cells after dendritic cell vaccination. The CDR3 is 14 amino acids. J was trimmed by 8 bases and V by 2 bases; bases with no gene match: 7. The germline gives CDR1 SGDLS, CDR2 YYNGEE. Sequencing used immunoSEQ multiplex PCR; TCRdb keeps in-frame clones, though not all of them. The sample consists of some 90,000 clones, 81% of them appearing once. The sample's time point: after dendritic cell vaccination, including at tumor progression/relapse. Only patients with spare fresh-frozen tumor and over two years of follow-up were included. This specimen consisted of blood, obtained after dendritic cell vaccination. The chain has TRBV9 and TRBJ2-3; 8 bases are shared with TRBD1. This receptor was taken from a human donor with glioblastoma. The CDR3 sequence is CASSVGTGPFTQYF. For the CDR3, the DNA is TGTGCCAGCAGCGTCGGGACAGGACCTTTTACGCAGTATTTT.